A single sample is the source of the 5 T cell receptor beta chains below, sequenced in a study of OX40 agonist ivuxolimab in advanced cancers. Measured with immunoSEQ multiplex PCR; TCRdb has only the in-frame clones, and not every one. This table holds roughly 59,000 clones, approximately 92% found once. The specimen was CD4+ or CD8+ T cells sorted from blood, collected in a trial of the OX40 agonist ivuxolimab. The receptors stem from an adult with an advanced solid tumor such as melanoma, head and neck, liver or kidney cancer.

The chain recombines TRBV18 with TRBJ1-1, with D hard to call. The V and J ends lost 0 bases and 1 base respectively, with 12 bases between them. Germline CDR1 is KGHSH and CDR2 is LQKENI. This CDR3 is built from 16 residues. CDR3 region: CASSPPPGLGNTEAFF. CDR3 bases: TGTGCCAGCTCACCACCGCCGGGGTTAGGGAACACTGAAGCTTTCTTT.

The chain combines TRBV6-1 with TRBJ2-7, with unresolved D. Germline values: CDR1 MNHNS, CDR2 SASEGT. The CDR3 runs 14 residues. Trimming left V 7 bases short and J 3 bases short, with 16 bases between. The CDR3 coding sequence is TGTGCCAGCACCCCGGAGAATAGCTACTACGAGCAGTACTTC. Protein product: CASTPENSYYEQYF.

The chain uses TRBV4-1 and TRBJ1-1; no clear D gene. The CDR3 is made up of 13 amino acids. V was trimmed by 5 bases and J by 6 bases, leaving 13 bases between them. In germline, CDR1 is MGHRA, CDR2 YSYEKL. CDR3 DNA sequence: TGCGCCAGCAGCAAAGGACCGGGCCCTGAAGCTTTCTTT. This gives the protein CASSKGPGPEAFF.

The genes are TRBV27 and TRBJ2-1; 15 bases map to TRBD2. J lost 4 bases, V lost 4 bases, and 5 bases had no gene match. Germline values: CDR1 MNHEY, CDR2 SMNVEV (reference sequence). The CDR3 is made up of 17 amino acids. The CDR3 coding sequence is TGTGCCAGCAGTTCTCCCGGGACTAGCGGGAGGTACAATGAGCAGTTCTTC. Amino acid sequence: CASSSPGTSGRYNEQFF.

The chain joins TRBV12-5 to TRBJ2-5, with D tentatively TRBD1 (6 bases). The CDR3 is 15 residues long. V lost 2 bases to trimming and J lost 5 bases, with 15 bases between them. Germline CDR1 and CDR2: LGHNT and FRNRAP. The CDR3, as DNA: TGTGCTAGTGGTTTGTCACACAGGGTGTGGGAGACCCAGTACTTC. Encoded protein: CASGLSHRVWETQYF.